This entry lists 11 T cell receptor beta chains sequenced from one sample in a study of human T cells and chemical hapten exposure. Each CDR3 protein is one row after TCRdb ran MiXCR on the RACE reads. The profile covers 130,000 or so distinct CDR3 sequences, with approximately 8.3% appearing a single time and 1.5% to 2% taken by the ten largest. Time point described: healthy volunteer bleed at 2 weeks. The template was total RNA from unfractionated whole blood. Sequenced material: whole blood. The receptors originated from a male donor in good health. Some clones in this sample may be carry-over from other donors' samples.

There are a few counts of this clonotype. V gene TRBV20-1 combines with J gene TRBJ2-7; 7 nucleotides line up with TRBD1. This CDR3 has 14 residues. Germline assignment: CDR1 DFQATT and CDR2 SNEGSKA (reference sequence). V shed 5 bases, J shed 2 bases, and the junction held 9 bases outside the gene matches. In DNA form, the CDR3 reads TGCAGTGCTCCCACCGGGACAGACCCCTACGAGCAGTACTTC. Translating it yields CSAPTGTDPYEQYF.

This clonotype was counted between two and nine times. This chain links TRBV11-2 with TRBJ2-2; 12 bases agree with TRBD1. V shed 5 bases and J 4 bases; nucleotides not matched to a gene: 5. CDR3 length: 16 amino acids. The germline V gene encodes CDR1 SGHAT and CDR2 FQNNGV. CDR3 sequence reads: CASSEGQGAVTGELFF. CDR3 nucleotide sequence: TGTGCCAGCAGCGAGGGACAGGGGGCGGTCACCGGGGAGCTGTTTTTT.

This clonotype has just a few counts. The CDR3 DNA follows: TGTGCCAGCGCCCCTCGTCCAGGGGTCGGCAATCAGCCCCAGCATTTT. Translated: CASAPRPGVGNQPQHF. The chain joins TRBV27 to TRBJ1-5, with D possibly matching TRBD1 (6 bases). Germline CDR1 and CDR2: MNHEY and SMNVEV (reference sequence). This CDR3 comprises 16 residues. V was trimmed by 8 bases and J by 2 bases, leaving 19 bases between them.

This clonotype was seen a handful of times. The V gene is TRBV27, the J gene TRBJ1-1; the D gene is possibly TRBD1 (6 bases). V gave up 4 bases and J gave up 0 bases, with 15 bases separating them. The CDR3 sequence is 16 residues long. Germline loops: CDR1 MNHEY, CDR2 SMNVEV (reference sequence). DNA for the CDR3: TGTGCCAGCAGTTGGAAGGACAGACGTATGAACACTGAAGCTTTCTTT. It specifies CASSWKDRRMNTEAFF.

This clonotype was counted at least ten times. The V call is TRBV11-2, the J call TRBJ2-4; 8 bases line up with TRBD2. Germline V lookup: CDR1 SGHAT, CDR2 FQNNGV. V shed 2 bases, J shed 0 bases, and the junction held 6 bases outside the gene matches. The CDR3 covers 17 residues. The CDR3: CASSLTPTSVAKNIQYF. The CDR3 coding sequence is TGTGCCAGCAGCTTAACCCCGACTAGCGTAGCCAAAAACATTCAGTACTTC.

The chain employs TRBV7-2 and TRBJ2-3; 7 bases are shared with TRBD1. Germline lookup yields CDR1 SGHTA and CDR2 FQGNSA. CDR3 length: 14 residues. The V gene end was trimmed by 7 bases and the J gene end by 5 bases; junction bases not matched to a gene: 9. CDR3 amino acids: CASNREGAGDTQYF. The CDR3 region has the DNA TGTGCCAGCAACCGCGAGGGGGCGGGAGATACGCAGTATTTT.

This clonotype has a handful of counts. The chain combines TRBV7-2 with TRBJ1-1, with D unresolved. The CDR3 covers 12 residues. V was clipped by 0 bases and J by 7 bases, with 6 bases between them. The germline CDR1 and CDR2 sequences are SGHTA and FQGNSA. CDR3 residues: CASSLAVFEAFF. The CDR3 DNA sequence: TGTGCCAGCAGCTTAGCGGTGTTTGAAGCTTTCTTT.

The chain has TRBV12-5 and TRBJ1-5; 9 bases align to TRBD1. Germline loops: CDR1 LGHNT, CDR2 FRNRAP. Trimming removed 5 bases from V and 9 bases from J; junction bases left unmatched: 8. The length of the CDR3 is 14 residues. This chain's CDR3 is CASGPRTGEGPQHF. The CDR3 DNA is TGTGCTAGTGGTCCACGGACAGGGGAGGGGCCCCAGCATTTT. Based on the CDR3 plus reference TRBV12-5 and TRBJ1-5, the full variable domain is DARVTQTPRHKVTEMGQEVTMRCQPILGHNTVFWYRQTMMQGLELLAYFRNRAPLDDSGMPKDRFSAEMPDATLATLKIQPSEPRDSAVYFCASGPRTGEGPQHFGDGTRLSIL.

This clonotype was observed at least ten times. This chain's CDR3 is CASSRLAWGNSTDTQYF. The CDR3 DNA follows: TGTGCCAGCAGTCGACTAGCGTGGGGAAATAGCACAGATACGCAGTATTTT. The chain links TRBV12-3 or TRBV12-4 to TRBJ2-3; 8 bases line up with TRBD2. Trimming cost V 5 bases and J 0 bases; bases outside gene matches: 10. This CDR3 comprises 17 residues.

CDR3 in amino acids: CASSQDREDPNNEQFF. CDR3 bases: TGTGCCAGCAGCCAAGATAGGGAGGACCCGAACAATGAGCAGTTCTTC. The chain links TRBV4-2 to TRBJ2-1; TRBD2 is a possible D gene (6 bases). V was pared by 0 bases and J by 5 bases, with 14 bases between. This CDR3 is 16 amino acids long. Germline CDR1 reads LGHNA; CDR2 reads YNFKEQ.

The table lists this clonotype with many counts. The chain combines TRBV20-1 with TRBJ2-1; D perhaps matches TRBD1 (6 bases). CDR3 size: 14 residues. Germline V gives CDR1 DFQATT, CDR2 SNEGSKA (reference sequence). V lost 7 bases, J lost 8 bases, and 21 bases lay in between. CDR3: CSVFRQASPYEQFF. The CDR3 bases are TGCAGTGTTTTCCGACAGGCAAGTCCATATGAGCAGTTCTTC.